This T cell receptor (beta chain) came from a study of shared clonotypes between healthy human individuals. Only in-frame clones appear in the TCRdb table, and some are missing; sequencing was by immunoSEQ multiplex PCR. The sample carries some 1,100,000 clones, 70% to 80% recorded once. The CDR3 totals 14 residues. CDR1 and CDR2 from the germline V gene are SGHTA and FQGTGA. With 1 base removed from V and 2 bases from J, the gap between germline ends came to 8 bases. The V gene is TRBV7-3, the J gene TRBJ2-5; D is undetermined. The sample consisted of memory CD4+ T cells from PBMCs. Documented subset: CD45RA-negative fraction. This TCR was sampled from a young man in good health. Some clones in this sample may be carry-over from other donors' samples. This CDR3 reads CASSLRPEQETQYF. CDR3 coding DNA: TGTGCCAGCAGCTTAAGGCCTGAACAAGAGACCCAGTACTTC.